Listed below are T cell receptor beta chains from one sample, sequenced in a study of T-cell reconstitution after alpha-beta-depleted transplantation in children. TCRdb reprocessed the PCR reads via MiXCR and lists one record per CDR3 protein. The sample lists approximately 520,000 distinct CDR3 sequences; about an eighth were seen once. The sample here was PBMCs, mostly from graft donor cells, taken 180 days after TCRalphabeta/CD19-depleted stem cell transplant. The receptors originated from a female patient aged 2-9 years who had a stem cell transplant for aplastic anemia, so the T cells may come from the graft donor. Both conserved end residues are part of each CDR3. Each record gives: J gene, D gene, clone size, V gene, CDR3 DNA, CDR3 protein. D genes are given only for firm matches. Rows may omit the clone size; those that give it use once, few, many or a size class.

j_call: TRBJ1-4; d_call: NA; clone_size: few; v_call: TRBV6-5; cdr3_nt: TGTGCCAGCAGTTACCGAATCCCGATAGCAACTAATGAAAAACTGTTTTTT; cdr3_aa: CASSYRIPIATNEKLFF
j_call: TRBJ2-5; d_call: NA; clone_size: NA; v_call: TRBV15; cdr3_nt: TGTGCCACCTCTTCCGGAGGGGGCGAGACCCAGTACTTC; cdr3_aa: CATSSGGGETQYF
j_call: TRBJ2-1; d_call: TRBD2; clone_size: few; v_call: TRBV27; cdr3_nt: TGTGCCAGCAGCCTTCTAGCGGGAGGGCCTCGAAATGAGCAGTTCTTC; cdr3_aa: CASSLLAGGPRNEQFF
j_call: TRBJ2-3; d_call: NA; clone_size: NA; v_call: TRBV27; cdr3_nt: TGTGCCAGCAGTTTCACTAGCCCAGCTACGCAGTATTTT; cdr3_aa: CASSFTSPATQYF
j_call: TRBJ2-1; d_call: TRBD2; clone_size: NA; v_call: TRBV5-6; cdr3_nt: TGTGCCAGCAGCTGGAGTGTAGCGGGAGGGGTTTACAATGAGCAGTTCTTC; cdr3_aa: CASSWSVAGGVYNEQFF
j_call: TRBJ2-7; d_call: TRBD1; clone_size: NA; v_call: TRBV27; cdr3_nt: TGTGCCAGCAGTCCGATCCGGGACAGGGGGAGCGAGCAGTACTTC; cdr3_aa: CASSPIRDRGSEQYF
j_call: TRBJ2-7; d_call: TRBD1; clone_size: few; v_call: TRBV6-1; cdr3_nt: TGTGCCAGCAGAGCCGAACGGGACAGGGCTCCCGAGCAGTACTTC; cdr3_aa: CASRAERDRAPEQYF
j_call: TRBJ1-1; d_call: TRBD1; clone_size: NA; v_call: TRBV4-1; cdr3_nt: TGCGCCAGCAGCCATCACACAGGGGGCGCCCCGATGAACACTGAAGCTTTCTTT; cdr3_aa: CASSHHTGGAPMNTEAFF
j_call: TRBJ2-7; d_call: NA; clone_size: NA; v_call: TRBV5-1; cdr3_nt: TGCGCCAGCAGCTTGGGAGGGAACACCTACGAGCAGTACTTC; cdr3_aa: CASSLGGNTYEQYF
j_call: TRBJ2-7; d_call: TRBD1; clone_size: few; v_call: TRBV27; cdr3_nt: TGTGCCAGCAGTTTATCGACAGGGGACGAGCAGTACTTC; cdr3_aa: CASSLSTGDEQYF
j_call: TRBJ2-7; d_call: TRBD1; clone_size: few; v_call: TRBV12-3/TRBV12-4; cdr3_nt: TGTGCCAGCAGGGGACAGGGGGAAGGCGAGCAGTACTTC; cdr3_aa: CASRGQGEGEQYF
j_call: TRBJ2-3; d_call: TRBD2; clone_size: NA; v_call: TRBV7-9; cdr3_nt: TGTGCCAGCAGCTTAGCGGGGCCTAGCGGGAGTGCAGATACGCAGTATTTT; cdr3_aa: CASSLAGPSGSADTQYF
j_call: TRBJ2-1; d_call: NA; clone_size: many; v_call: TRBV5-5; cdr3_nt: TGTGCCAGCAGTCCGGGTGGCCCCTCCTACAATGAGCAGTTCTTC; cdr3_aa: CASSPGGPSYNEQFF
j_call: TRBJ2-5; d_call: TRBD2; clone_size: many; v_call: TRBV12-3/TRBV12-4; cdr3_nt: TGTGCCAGCAGTCGCGGACTAGCGGGAGGGTCCCCGGAGACCCAGTACTTC; cdr3_aa: CASSRGLAGGSPETQYF
j_call: TRBJ2-1; d_call: TRBD2; clone_size: NA; v_call: TRBV7-9; cdr3_nt: TGTGCCAGCAGCTCAGTCAGCGGGAGTTCCTACAATGAGCAGTTCTTC; cdr3_aa: CASSSVSGSSYNEQFF
j_call: TRBJ1-4; d_call: TRBD1; clone_size: few; v_call: TRBV20-1; cdr3_nt: TGCAGTGCACGAAGCAACCGGGACAGGGGAAGAAAACTGTTTTTT; cdr3_aa: CSARSNRDRGRKLFF
j_call: TRBJ1-5; d_call: NA; clone_size: NA; v_call: TRBV10-3; cdr3_nt: TGTGCCATCAGTGGCCCAGGCCCCGCAGCAGGGAATCAGCCCCAGCATTTT; cdr3_aa: CAISGPGPAAGNQPQHF
j_call: TRBJ1-1; d_call: NA; clone_size: NA; v_call: TRBV12-3/TRBV12-4; cdr3_nt: TGTGCCAGCAGTTTTGTTGGCACTGAAGCTTTCTTT; cdr3_aa: CASSFVGTEAFF
j_call: TRBJ1-5; d_call: NA; clone_size: few; v_call: TRBV7-9; cdr3_nt: TGTGCCAGCAGCTCCGGGAATTTGCCCCAGCATTTT; cdr3_aa: CASSSGNLPQHF
j_call: TRBJ2-6; d_call: TRBD1; clone_size: NA; v_call: TRBV18; cdr3_nt: TGTGCCAGCTCCCACGGACAGGGCCAAAGCTCTGGGGCCAACGTCCTGACTTTC; cdr3_aa: CASSHGQGQSSGANVLTF
j_call: TRBJ2-7; d_call: NA; clone_size: NA; v_call: TRBV4-3; cdr3_nt: TGCGCCAGCAGCCGGGCCTCAGGTGCATCCTACGAGCAGTACTTC; cdr3_aa: CASSRASGASYEQYF
j_call: TRBJ2-1; d_call: TRBD1; clone_size: NA; v_call: TRBV5-1; cdr3_nt: TGCGCCAGCAGCTCCGGACAGGGGGCTCTTGATGAGCAGTTCTTC; cdr3_aa: CASSSGQGALDEQFF
j_call: TRBJ2-1; d_call: NA; clone_size: few; v_call: TRBV20-1; cdr3_nt: TGCAGTGCTAGAGATGGTTGGCGGTACTCCTACAATGAGCAGTTCTTC; cdr3_aa: CSARDGWRYSYNEQFF
j_call: TRBJ2-5; d_call: NA; clone_size: few; v_call: TRBV29-1; cdr3_nt: NA; cdr3_aa: CSVEPRDRGILAQYF
j_call: TRBJ2-1; d_call: TRBD2; clone_size: few; v_call: TRBV11-1; cdr3_nt: TGTGCCAGCAGCTCACTAGCGGGAGGGAATTTCATAAACAATGAGCAGTTCTTC; cdr3_aa: CASSSLAGGNFINNEQFF
j_call: TRBJ2-4; d_call: NA; clone_size: NA; v_call: TRBV18; cdr3_nt: TGTGCCAGCTCAACAGCCGGGCCAGGGGAAAACATTCAGTACTTC; cdr3_aa: CASSTAGPGENIQYF
j_call: TRBJ2-5; d_call: TRBD2; clone_size: many; v_call: TRBV30; cdr3_nt: TGTGCCTGGAAGGGCGGGAGGGCGGAGACCCAGTACTTC; cdr3_aa: CAWKGGRAETQYF
j_call: TRBJ2-1; d_call: TRBD1; clone_size: NA; v_call: TRBV9; cdr3_nt: TGTGCCAGCAGCGATACCGGGACAGGCCCCAATGAGCAGTTCTTC; cdr3_aa: CASSDTGTGPNEQFF
j_call: TRBJ1-1; d_call: TRBD1; clone_size: few; v_call: TRBV10-1; cdr3_nt: TGCGCCAGCAGCCCCACGACAGGGATCGCTTTCTTT; cdr3_aa: CASSPTTGIAFF
j_call: TRBJ2-1; d_call: TRBD2; clone_size: NA; v_call: TRBV7-7; cdr3_nt: TGTGCCAGCAGCCCCGCGGGGGTTACCTACAATGAGCAGTTCTTC; cdr3_aa: CASSPAGVTYNEQFF
j_call: TRBJ1-1; d_call: TRBD1; clone_size: NA; v_call: TRBV18; cdr3_nt: TGTGCCAGCTCACCAAACCGACAGGGGGCTGAAGCTTTCTTT; cdr3_aa: CASSPNRQGAEAFF
j_call: TRBJ2-7; d_call: NA; clone_size: few; v_call: TRBV6-6; cdr3_nt: TGTGCCAGCAGTTCCACCCCAAGCGAGCAGTACTTC; cdr3_aa: CASSSTPSEQYF
j_call: TRBJ1-1; d_call: NA; clone_size: NA; v_call: TRBV4-1; cdr3_nt: TGCGCCAGCAGCCAAGGCGGCCTAGGTGGGGCGAACACTGAAGCTTTCTTT; cdr3_aa: CASSQGGLGGANTEAFF
j_call: TRBJ2-7; d_call: TRBD2; clone_size: few; v_call: TRBV4-2; cdr3_nt: TGTGCCAGCAGCCAAGAAAGGGGCGGGAGGTCCCACGAGCAGTACTTC; cdr3_aa: CASSQERGGRSHEQYF
j_call: TRBJ1-1; d_call: NA; clone_size: many; v_call: TRBV28; cdr3_nt: TGTGCCAGCAGAGGATTGAACACTGAAGCTTTCTTT; cdr3_aa: CASRGLNTEAFF
j_call: TRBJ2-7; d_call: NA; clone_size: many; v_call: TRBV28; cdr3_nt: TGTGCCAGCAGTTGGGGGTCAGGGTCACCCTACGAGCAGTACTTC; cdr3_aa: CASSWGSGSPYEQYF
j_call: TRBJ2-1; d_call: NA; clone_size: few; v_call: TRBV14; cdr3_nt: TGTGCCAGCAGCCGGGTGGGTACAGGGTCCCCTGAGCAGTTCTTC; cdr3_aa: CASSRVGTGSPEQFF
j_call: TRBJ2-3; d_call: TRBD2; clone_size: few; v_call: TRBV7-2; cdr3_nt: TGTGCCAGCAGCTTAGGGGGGGGGGTGAATACGCAGTATTTT; cdr3_aa: CASSLGGGVNTQYF
j_call: TRBJ2-7; d_call: NA; clone_size: many; v_call: TRBV28; cdr3_nt: TGTGCCAGCAGTACCACCTACGAGCAGTACTTC; cdr3_aa: CASSTTYEQYF
j_call: TRBJ2-1; d_call: TRBD2; clone_size: many; v_call: TRBV5-1; cdr3_nt: TGCGCCAGCAGCTTGGGCCTAGCGGTATACAATGAGCAGTTCTTC; cdr3_aa: CASSLGLAVYNEQFF
j_call: TRBJ2-5; d_call: TRBD1; clone_size: once; v_call: TRBV7-6; cdr3_nt: TGTGCCAGCAGCCCGCGGACAGGGCGGAGTGAGACCCAGTACTTC; cdr3_aa: CASSPRTGRSETQYF